These T cell receptor beta chains were read from a single sample in a study of cytomegalovirus exposure and HLA in healthy donors. Data came from immunoSEQ multiplex PCR; TCRdb stores just in-frame clones and leaves some out. This sample carries more than 85,000 clones, about 63% of them seen once, and the ten largest clones take around 6.5%. The material sequenced was PBMCs. The receptor source for this set is a woman in her twenties or thirties in good health and CMV-seronegative. The CDR3 runs from the conserved cysteine through the conserved F or W. The D gene is left open where the match is weak. Where a row states a size, it is once, few, many or the class of an expanded clone; other rows omit it.

V gene: TRBV28
D gene: TRBD2
J gene: TRBJ2-7
clone size: .
CDR3 protein: CASSGLAQFSYEQYF
CDR3 DNA: TGTGCCAGCAGCGGACTAGCGCAATTCTCCTACGAGCAGTACTTC

V gene: TRBV4-1
D gene: TRBD1
J gene: TRBJ2-7
clone size: .
CDR3 protein: CASSHQGAGSYEQYF
CDR3 DNA: TGCGCCAGCAGCCATCAGGGGGCAGGATCCTACGAGCAGTACTTC

V gene: TRBV5-6
D gene: .
J gene: TRBJ1-2
clone size: .
CDR3 protein: CASRYGGGYGYTF
CDR3 DNA: TGTGCCAGCAGGTACGGAGGTGGTTATGGCTACACCTTC

V gene: TRBV5-1
D gene: .
J gene: TRBJ2-3
clone size: .
CDR3 protein: CASRLQGGAGDTQYF
CDR3 DNA: TGCGCCAGCAGGCTTCAGGGCGGGGCAGGAGATACGCAGTATTTT

V gene: TRBV27
D gene: .
J gene: TRBJ1-3
clone size: .
CDR3 protein: CASSPLDRPTSGNTIYF
CDR3 DNA: TGTGCCAGCAGTCCCTTAGACAGGCCCACCTCTGGAAACACCATATATTTT

V gene: TRBV6-6
D gene: TRBD1
J gene: TRBJ1-5
clone size: .
CDR3 protein: CASSSNRGYQPQHF
CDR3 DNA: TGTGCCAGCAGTTCAAACAGGGGTTATCAGCCCCAGCATTTT

V gene: TRBV18
D gene: TRBD1
J gene: TRBJ2-7
clone size: .
CDR3 protein: CASSPDREDEQYF
CDR3 DNA: TGTGCCAGCTCACCGGACAGGGAGGACGAGCAGTACTTC

V gene: TRBV2
D gene: TRBD1
J gene: TRBJ1-5
clone size: .
CDR3 protein: CASRSGVGQRGNQPQHF
CDR3 DNA: TGTGCCAGCAGATCGGGAGTGGGACAGAGAGGCAATCAGCCCCAGCATTTT

V gene: TRBV5-1
D gene: .
J gene: TRBJ2-3
clone size: .
CDR3 protein: CASSLAVAPDTQYF
CDR3 DNA: TGCGCCAGCAGCTTGGCAGTAGCTCCAGATACGCAGTATTTT

V gene: TRBV29-1
D gene: TRBD1
J gene: TRBJ1-2
clone size: .
CDR3 protein: CSAAVQGMGYTF
CDR3 DNA: TGCAGCGCCGCGGTACAGGGGATGGGCTACACCTTC

V gene: TRBV27
D gene: .
J gene: TRBJ1-5
clone size: .
CDR3 protein: CASRNRYSNQPQHF
CDR3 DNA: TGTGCCAGCAGGAATAGATATAGCAATCAGCCCCAGCATTTT

V gene: TRBV2
D gene: TRBD2
J gene: TRBJ2-7
clone size: .
CDR3 protein: CASNVAGGFSYEQYF
CDR3 DNA: TGTGCCAGCAACGTAGCGGGGGGTTTCTCCTACGAGCAGTACTTC

V gene: TRBV29-1
D gene: TRBD1
J gene: TRBJ2-7
clone size: few
CDR3 protein: CSVATGGSSYEQYF
CDR3 DNA: TGCAGCGTTGCTACAGGGGGCAGCTCCTACGAGCAGTACTTC

V gene: TRBV27
D gene: .
J gene: TRBJ2-3
clone size: .
CDR3 protein: CAREWADTQYF
CDR3 DNA: TGTGCCAGGGAATGGGCGGATACGCAGTATTTT

V gene: TRBV5-8
D gene: TRBD2
J gene: TRBJ2-3
clone size: once
CDR3 protein: CASSLTGRTSGSIGTQYF
CDR3 DNA: TGTGCCAGCAGCCTTACCGGGCGGACTAGCGGGAGTATTGGTACGCAGTATTTT

V gene: TRBV5-4
D gene: .
J gene: TRBJ1-2
clone size: few
CDR3 protein: CASSLEGEGGGYTF
CDR3 DNA: TGTGCCAGCAGCTTGGAAGGGGAGGGGGGCGGCTACACCTTC

V gene: TRBV11-2
D gene: TRBD2
J gene: TRBJ2-1
clone size: few
CDR3 protein: CASSLSGTLNNEQFF
CDR3 DNA: TGTGCCAGCAGCTTAAGCGGGACTCTTAACAATGAGCAGTTCTTC

V gene: TRBV5-1
D gene: .
J gene: TRBJ2-2
clone size: .
CDR3 protein: CASSGQNTGELFF
CDR3 DNA: TGCGCCAGCAGCGGACAGAACACCGGGGAGCTGTTTTTT

V gene: TRBV19
D gene: .
J gene: TRBJ1-4
clone size: .
CDR3 protein: CASSQTGQGTEKLFF
CDR3 DNA: TGTGCCAGTAGTCAGACGGGGCAGGGGACTGAAAAACTGTTTTTT

V gene: TRBV28
D gene: TRBD1
J gene: TRBJ1-5
clone size: .
CDR3 protein: CASSWTGKQPQHF
CDR3 DNA: TGTGCCAGCAGTTGGACAGGGAAACAGCCCCAGCATTTT

V gene: TRBV10-3
D gene: TRBD1
J gene: TRBJ2-7
clone size: .
CDR3 protein: CAVDPGGAFHEQYF
CDR3 DNA: TGTGCCGTAGACCCAGGGGGCGCGTTCCACGAGCAGTACTTC

V gene: TRBV6-6
D gene: TRBD1
J gene: TRBJ1-1
clone size: .
CDR3 protein: CASRQGLNTEAFF
CDR3 DNA: TGTGCCAGTAGACAGGGTCTGAACACTGAAGCTTTCTTT

V gene: TRBV15
D gene: .
J gene: TRBJ2-3
clone size: .
CDR3 protein: CATSRGQDRPDTQYF
CDR3 DNA: TGTGCCACCAGCAGAGGACAGGACCGGCCAGATACGCAGTATTTT

V gene: TRBV6-5
D gene: .
J gene: TRBJ2-7
clone size: .
CDR3 protein: CASGDFRPYEQYF
CDR3 DNA: TGTGCCAGCGGGGACTTCAGGCCCTACGAGCAGTACTTC

V gene: TRBV4-3
D gene: .
J gene: TRBJ2-4
clone size: .
CDR3 protein: CASSQEPGTIQYF
CDR3 DNA: TGCGCCAGCAGCCAAGAACCAGGTACCATTCAGTACTTC

V gene: TRBV2
D gene: .
J gene: TRBJ1-5
clone size: .
CDR3 protein: CASSERENSAYSNQPQHF
CDR3 DNA: TGTGCCAGCAGTGAACGAGAGAATAGTGCCTATAGCAATCAGCCCCAGCATTTT

V gene: TRBV29-1
D gene: .
J gene: TRBJ1-2
clone size: .
CDR3 protein: CSVEDRTSYGYTF
CDR3 DNA: TGCAGCGTTGAAGATCGGACTTCTTATGGCTACACCTTC

V gene: TRBV5-1
D gene: TRBD1
J gene: TRBJ2-1
clone size: .
CDR3 protein: CARTYRDRGYNEQFF
CDR3 DNA: TGCGCCCGCACGTACCGGGACAGGGGTTACAATGAGCAGTTCTTC

V gene: TRBV4-1
D gene: .
J gene: TRBJ1-6
clone size: .
CDR3 protein: CASSQGGGAPLHF
CDR3 DNA: TGCGCCAGCAGCCAAGGAGGGGGAGCACCCCTCCACTTT

V gene: TRBV30
D gene: TRBD2
J gene: TRBJ2-7
clone size: .
CDR3 protein: CAWGRLAIVHEQYF
CDR3 DNA: TGTGCCTGGGGTCGACTAGCGATCGTTCACGAGCAGTACTTC

V gene: TRBV7-6
D gene: TRBD1
J gene: TRBJ2-3
clone size: .
CDR3 protein: CASSRLSTGGATDTQYF
CDR3 DNA: TGTGCCAGCAGCCGGCTATCGACAGGGGGCGCAACAGATACGCAGTATTTT

V gene: TRBV18
D gene: .
J gene: TRBJ1-4
clone size: .
CDR3 protein: CASSPSQNEKLFF
CDR3 DNA: TGTGCCAGCTCACCGTCACAGAATGAAAAACTGTTTTTT

V gene: TRBV7-6
D gene: .
J gene: TRBJ2-3
clone size: .
CDR3 protein: CASSADGDTQYF
CDR3 DNA: TGTGCCAGCAGCGCAGATGGAGATACGCAGTATTTT